The sample holds one count of the clone carrying this T cell receptor (beta chain). Its antigen is currently unknown. CDR3 length equals 9 residues. The V end lost 3 bases, the J end lost 5 bases, and 0 bases lay between the germline ends. CDR1 and CDR2 (germline): SGHRS, YFSETQ. These data come from a study of CD8 T cells in Susac syndrome. Overall study findings and caveats: Expansion of clones was not seen in the CD4+ T cell repertoires of Susac syndrome.

Reverse transcription used roughly 0.45 to 1 ug RNA and random hexamers. TCRdb analysed the immunoSEQ multiplex PCR reads with MiXCR anew, one entry per CDR3 protein. The profile shows about 94,000 distinct CDR3 sequences, around 94% of them singletons. The sequenced sample was CD4+ T cells from PBMCs. This TCR was sampled from a human donor with Susac syndrome. This chain connects TRBV5-1 to TRBJ2-7; D uncertain. CDR3 sequence reads: CASSYEQYF. CDR3 DNA: TGCGCCAGCAGCTACGAGCAGTACTTC.